This TCR beta chain is drawn from a study of T cell responses to AZD1222 COVID-19 vaccine. Notes on this clone: Its antigen is currently unknown.

Only in-frame clones appear in the TCRdb table, and some are missing; sequencing was by immunoSEQ multiplex PCR. The repertoire holds 82,000 or so clones, roughly 90% seen once, with about 5.2% in the top ten. The study's findings and limits: Donor demographics were predominantly white British with a female majority; clonal diversity may be underestimated. Spike-specific TCR breadth and depth were elevated following two AZD1222 doses. Unmutated variant regions reportedly attract nearly half of all spike-specific TCRs.

V lost 3 bases to trimming and J lost 0 bases; unmatched junction nucleotides: 0. This CDR3 region has 14 residues. Germline CDR1 and CDR2: SGHRS and YFSETQ. The gene calls are TRBV5-1 and TRBJ1-3; 7 nucleotides agree with TRBD1. This sequence was found in an adult in good health. Specimen: peripheral blood, collected on day 0 of AZD1222 vaccination. For the CDR3, the DNA is TGCGCCAGCAGCTGGGACAGCTCTGGAAACACCATATATTTT. Its protein product is CASSWDSSGNTIYF. Full variable domain (missing parts from reference TRBV5-1 and TRBJ1-3): KAGVTQTPRYLIKTRGQQVTLSCSPISGHRSVSWYQQTPGQGLQFLFEYFSETQRNKGNFPGRFSGRQFSNSRSEMNVSTLELGDSALYLCASSWDSSGNTIYFGEGSWLTVV.